This is a list of T cell receptor beta chains from one sample in a study of beta chain features in type 1 diabetes. Method: immunoSEQ multiplex PCR; TCRdb's copy keeps in-frame clones and lacks some. Among 200,000 to 250,000 clones listed, 9.6% were seen once. Sequencing used naive CD4+ T cells from blood. The receptors here all came from a young woman in good health. Both conserved end residues are part of each CDR3. The D gene is left open where the match is weak. Some rows mark clone size as missing; the rest say once, few, many or name a class of expanded clone.

j_call,v_call,d_call,clone_size,cdr3_nt,cdr3_aa
TRBJ2-3,TRBV11-2,TRBD2,few,TGTGCCAGCAGCCGTCTAGCGGGAGTATCCGATACGCAGTATTTT,CASSRLAGVSDTQYF
TRBJ2-5,TRBV5-1,-,few,TGCGCCAGCAGCTTGGACAGCCTAGAGACCCAGTACTTC,CASSLDSLETQYF
TRBJ1-2,TRBV19,TRBD1,-,TGTGCCAGTAGTCCGGTGGACAGGTACTATGGCTACACCTTC,CASSPVDRYYGYTF
TRBJ1-1,TRBV30,-,few,TGTGCCTGGGACACGGGAAGGGCTTTCTTT,CAWDTGRAFF
TRBJ1-1,TRBV30,-,-,TGTGCCTGGAGGAGGGGGACCCGGTGGGCTGAAGCTTTCTTT,CAWRRGTRWAEAFF
TRBJ1-2,TRBV30,TRBD1,-,TGTGCCTGGAGTGCCAGGGGGCGCGTCATTTTTAACTATGGCTACACCTTC,CAWSARGRVIFNYGYTF
TRBJ2-1,TRBV30,TRBD1,few,TGTGCCTGGACGAGTTCCGGGACAGGGATTTTGTACAATGAGCAGTTCTTC,CAWTSSGTGILYNEQFF
TRBJ1-3,TRBV6-5,TRBD1,-,TGTGCCAGCAGTTACTTGGACAGGGGGCCTGGAAACACCATATATTTT,CASSYLDRGPGNTIYF
TRBJ1-1,TRBV9,-,-,TGTGCCAGCAGCCCGGTTGGGGCAGGGGCGAACACTGAAGCTTTCTTT,CASSPVGAGANTEAFF
TRBJ2-5,TRBV11-2,-,-,TGTGCCAGCAGCTTAGCTTCGGCAGGTCAAGAGACCCAGTACTTC,CASSLASAGQETQYF
TRBJ2-3,TRBV9,TRBD2,few,TGTGCCAGCTACGGGGCGGGAGCGAGTAGGGCAGATACGCAGTATTTT,CASYGAGASRADTQYF
TRBJ2-1,TRBV14,TRBD2,few,TGTGCCAGCAGCCACGGGCTAGCGGGATTGGAGGGCTACAATGAGCAGTTCTTC,CASSHGLAGLEGYNEQFF
TRBJ2-1,TRBV19,TRBD1,-,TGTGCCAGTCAAACGGACAGGGCCTCCTACAATGAGCAGTTCTTC,CASQTDRASYNEQFF
TRBJ1-6,TRBV6-6,TRBD1,-,TGTGCCAGCAGTGCGCAGGGGGCGGATTCACCCCTCCACTTT,CASSAQGADSPLHF
TRBJ2-7,TRBV7-2,-,few,TGTGCCAGCAGCCGTTCGGGCAGGGATGGCGAGCAGTACTTC,CASSRSGRDGEQYF
TRBJ1-1,TRBV14,-,few,TGTGCCAGCAGCCAAGATCCGGGAATCAACACTGAAGCTTTCTTT,CASSQDPGINTEAFF
TRBJ2-4,TRBV5-1,TRBD1,few,TGCGCCAGCAGCCGAGGGACAGGGAGAGACATTCAGTACTTC,CASSRGTGRDIQYF
TRBJ1-2,TRBV6-1,TRBD1,-,TGTGCCAGCAGTGAGACCCGGGACAGATTGATTGCCTATGGCTACACCTTC,CASSETRDRLIAYGYTF
TRBJ2-5,TRBV5-1,TRBD1,-,TGCGCCAGCAGCCATGGGACAGCCCAAGAGACCCAGTACTTC,CASSHGTAQETQYF
TRBJ2-7,TRBV30,-,few,TGTGCCTGGAGTGAAGAGCTAGCGAGTGAGCAGTACTTC,CAWSEELASEQYF
TRBJ1-5,TRBV6-1,-,-,TGTGCCAGCAGTGAAGCGCTTCGGGGGGACCCCCAGCATTTT,CASSEALRGDPQHF
TRBJ1-1,TRBV9,-,-,TGTGCCAGCAGCGCCTCCTTGAACACTGAAGCTTTCTTT,CASSASLNTEAFF
TRBJ1-1,TRBV11-2,-,-,TGTGCCAGCAGCTTAGACCCCAGCGGGAACACTGAAGCTTTCTTT,CASSLDPSGNTEAFF
TRBJ2-4,TRBV5-1,-,few,TGCGCCAGCAGCTTGGACAGGGCTAAAAACATTCAGTACTTC,CASSLDRAKNIQYF
TRBJ2-3,TRBV7-2,-,-,TGTGCCAGCAGCGCCAGGGCAGATACGCAGTATTTT,CASSARADTQYF
TRBJ1-2,TRBV10-3,TRBD1,-,TGTGCCATCAGTGAGTCTCCGGACAGGGCCCCTAGGGGCTACACCTTC,CAISESPDRAPRGYTF
TRBJ1-5,TRBV19,-,-,TGTGCCAGTAGTATAGTAAAATTTAGCAATCAGCCCCAGCATTTT,CASSIVKFSNQPQHF
TRBJ2-7,TRBV5-1,TRBD1,-,TGCGCCAGCAGCTTGGAGGGACAGGGGTTCGACGAGCAGTACTTC,CASSLEGQGFDEQYF
TRBJ2-7,TRBV5-1,TRBD1,few,TGCGCCAGCAGCTTGGGACAGGGGAGGGAGCAGTACTTC,CASSLGQGREQYF
TRBJ1-6,TRBV7-2,-,few,TGTGCCAGCAGCTTAGCACAGGCCTACAATTCACCCCTCCACTTT,CASSLAQAYNSPLHF
TRBJ2-1,TRBV14,-,-,TGTGCCAGCAGCCGATCCCGGTCCCCCTCCGGCAATGAGCAGTTCTTC,CASSRSRSPSGNEQFF
TRBJ2-2,TRBV5-1,-,-,TGCGCCAGCAGCCTCGGGATCTCCGGTGGGACCGGGGAGCTGTTTTTT,CASSLGISGGTGELFF
TRBJ1-5,TRBV10-3,-,few,TGTGCCATCAGCCAGGGGAATCAGCCCCAGCATTTT,CAISQGNQPQHF
TRBJ1-2,TRBV15,TRBD1,-,TGTGCCACCAGCAGGGAGAGGACAGGGTTTACCTATGGCTACACCTTC,CATSRERTGFTYGYTF
TRBJ2-7,TRBV27,TRBD2,-,TGTGCCAGCAGTTTGGGACTAGCCTACGAGCAGTACTTC,CASSLGLAYEQYF
TRBJ2-2,TRBV5-6,-,-,TGTGCCAGCAGCTTGGAATTGCACAGGGCCACCGGGGAGCTGTTTTTT,CASSLELHRATGELFF
TRBJ1-1,TRBV5-1,-,-,TGCGCCAGCAGCAGAGAGACAGCGTTGAACACTGAAGCTTTCTTT,CASSRETALNTEAFF
TRBJ2-3,TRBV7-3,TRBD1,-,TGTGCCAGCAGCCCGAAGGACAGGGGCACAGATACGCAGTATTTT,CASSPKDRGTDTQYF
TRBJ2-5,TRBV21-1,-,-,TGTGCCAGCACCAATAGGGACAGGGGGCCCGAAGAGACCCAGTACTTC,CASTNRDRGPEETQYF
TRBJ2-7,TRBV4-2,-,-,TGTGCCAGCAGCCAAGATGTAGCCTACGAGCAGTACTTC,CASSQDVAYEQYF
TRBJ1-5,TRBV30,-,-,TGTGCCTGGAGTCGGAGGGAACGTCAGCCCCAGCATTTT,CAWSRRERQPQHF
TRBJ2-1,TRBV4-1,-,many,TGCGCCAGCAGCCAAGAGTTGAGGGAGCAGTTCTTC,CASSQELREQFF
TRBJ1-1,TRBV19,TRBD1,few,TGTGCCAGTAGTCCAGGACAGGGAACTGAAGCTTTCTTT,CASSPGQGTEAFF
TRBJ2-7,TRBV7-9,TRBD2,-,TGTGCCAGCAGCCCCCGGGCTAGCGGGCTACCCTACGAGCAGTACTTC,CASSPRASGLPYEQYF
TRBJ2-3,TRBV2,TRBD2,-,TGTGCCAGCAGTGCCATAGCGGGGGGCCGCACAGATACGCAGTATTTT,CASSAIAGGRTDTQYF
TRBJ2-5,TRBV28,-,-,TGTGCCAGCCGCGGGGAGACCCAGTACTTC,CASRGETQYF